This entry features one T cell receptor beta chain sequence. Generated by immunoSEQ multiplex PCR, the TCRdb table keeps only in-frame clones and is missing some. The data show around 170,000 clones, 88% seen once. This specimen comes from a study of blood T cell repertoires in COVID-19. Study in general: The samples span acute and convalescent COVID-19 from the United States, Italy and Spain. From T cells, B-cell-depleted T cells, or PBMCs came the material, which was cDNA or gDNA.

Participant-given clinical history determined each cohort assignment. Recovered Cohort 3 donors showed two negative PCRs, clearance, or symptom resolution. In germline, CDR1 is LNHNV, CDR2 YYDKDF (reference sequence). This CDR3 region has 15 residues. The J segment lost 6 bases and the V segment lost 0 bases, leaving 6 bases of the junction unmatched. This clonotype originated in a woman younger than 35 who had recovered from COVID-19. The specimen sequenced was PBMCs or T cells enriched from blood (not recorded which). The chain recombines TRBV15 with TRBJ2-3; 7 bases are a match to TRBD1. The chain's CDR3 is CATSRDPQGTDTQYF. DNA for the CDR3: TGTGCCACCAGCAGAGATCCACAGGGGACGGATACGCAGTATTTT.